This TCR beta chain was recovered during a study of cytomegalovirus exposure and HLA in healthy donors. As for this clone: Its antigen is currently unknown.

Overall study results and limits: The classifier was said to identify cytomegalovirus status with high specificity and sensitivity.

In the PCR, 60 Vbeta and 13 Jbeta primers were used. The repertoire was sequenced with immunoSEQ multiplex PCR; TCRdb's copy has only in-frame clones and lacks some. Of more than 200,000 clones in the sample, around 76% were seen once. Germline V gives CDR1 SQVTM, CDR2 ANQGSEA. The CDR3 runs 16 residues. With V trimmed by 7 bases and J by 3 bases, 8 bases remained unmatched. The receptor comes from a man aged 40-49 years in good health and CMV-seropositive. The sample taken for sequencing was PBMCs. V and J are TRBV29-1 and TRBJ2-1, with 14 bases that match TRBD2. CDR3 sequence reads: CSAPGLAGAHYNEQFF. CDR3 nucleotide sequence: TGCAGCGCCCCGGGACTAGCGGGAGCCCACTACAATGAGCAGTTCTTC.